The source of this T cell receptor beta chain is a study of shared clonotypes between healthy human individuals. Study conclusions and caveats: Compared with clonotypes that all four donors shared, non-shared clonotypes had lower generation probabilities. Sharing across a handful of donors was seen in around 5% of naive CD4 clonotypes.

To note about this clone: Its cognate antigen is unknown.

The data were produced by immunoSEQ multiplex PCR, yet TCRdb's version contains in-frame clones alone and is incomplete. The sample lists 550,000 to 700,000 clones; about three quarters were seen once. Germline V gene lookup returns CDR1 MNHEY and CDR2 SVGAGI. The CDR3 has 15 amino acids. Between the trimmed V and J ends, which lost 2 bases and 2 bases, there was a span of 13 bases. The receptor was isolated from a young woman in good health. The sample was memory CD4+ T cells sorted from blood. Regarding subset: CD45RA-negative fraction. The V gene is TRBV6-5, the J gene TRBJ2-7; tentatively, D is TRBD1 (6 bases). For the CDR3, the DNA is TGTGCCAGCAGTTACCCCGTCGGGACAACCTACGAGCAGTACTTC. This codes for CASSYPVGTTYEQYF.